These 14 T cell receptor beta chains were sequenced from one sample in a study of CD8 T cells in Susac syndrome. With random hexamers, reverse transcription was performed on roughly 0.45 to 1 ug of RNA. TCRdb re-called the immunoSEQ multiplex PCR reads through MiXCR, storing one row per CDR3 protein. The sample has tens of thousands of distinct CDR3 sequences, roughly nine tenths seen once; the top ten hold 0.5% to 0.6%. Specimen: CD8+ T cells from PBMCs. The receptors here all came from a human donor with multiple sclerosis.

On this clonotype itself: At one boundary the junction diverges from the germline segment, which might be a read error. J is TRBJ2-1 and V is TRBV19; the D is unclear. The CDR3 contains 12 residues. Germline V CDR1 and CDR2: LNHDA, SQIVND (reference sequence). The CDR3 DNA is TGTGCCAGTAGCATAGGTCCCAATGAGCAGTTCTTC. Translation: CASSIGPNEQFF.

This clonotype was recorded a few times. An end of the junction does not agree with germline; a read error may underlie this. This chain connects TRBV14 to TRBJ2-2; D is ambiguous. The germline gives CDR1 SGHDN, CDR2 FVKESK. The CDR3 is 15 amino acids. This CDR3 is CASSQGLTNTGELFF. As DNA, the CDR3 is TGTGCCAGCAGTCAAGGGCTCACGAACACCGGGGAGCTGTTTTTT.

In DNA, the CDR3 is TGTGCCAGCAGTGAGGGGGCTAGGCAGTTCTTC. This gives the protein CASSEGARQFF. The rearrangement joins TRBV2 to TRBJ2-1; tentative D call: TRBD1 (6 bases). The CDR3 spans 11 residues. Germline V gene data show CDR1 as SNHLY and CDR2 as FYNNEI. The germline V and J ends were trimmed by 3 bases and 12 bases, with 9 bases remaining between them.

Written as DNA, the CDR3 is TGTGCCAGCAGTTTATACTCGAGGGGCACTGAAGCTTTCTTT. Protein product: CASSLYSRGTEAFF. The genes are TRBV27 and TRBJ1-1; a possible D gene is TRBD1 (5 bases). The length of the CDR3 is 14 residues. Trimming left V 1 base short and J 4 bases short, with 10 bases between. In germline, CDR1 is MNHEY, CDR2 SMNVEV (reference sequence).

The J gene is TRBJ2-5, the V gene TRBV7-2; D remains ambiguous. In germline, CDR1 is SGHTA, CDR2 FQGNSA. The CDR3 is made up of 14 amino acids. Trimming cost V 4 bases and J 1 base, with 10 bases left between them. The CDR3 DNA is TGTGCCAGCAGCTCGGTGAACGGCCAAGAGACCCAGTACTTC. It specifies CASSSVNGQETQYF.

This chain links TRBV7-6 with TRBJ2-3; maybe TRBD1 (6 bases). The CDR3 is 16 amino acids. Germline V gives CDR1 SGHVS, CDR2 FNYEAQ. V was clipped by 1 base and J by 1 base, with 12 bases between them. The CDR3 sequence: CASSLGTVTGTDTQYF. CDR3 DNA: TGTGCCAGCAGCTTAGGGACAGTTACGGGCACAGATACGCAGTATTTT.

The chain employs TRBV19 and TRBJ1-5; 9 bases are shared with TRBD1. Germline V CDR1 and CDR2: LNHDA, SQIVND (reference sequence). This CDR3 has 15 amino acids. After removal of 4 bases from V and 6 bases from J, the junction contained 7 bases not matched to a gene. This chain's CDR3 is CASSNRGPFGQPQHF. The CDR3 bases are TGTGCCAGTAGTAACAGGGGGCCCTTCGGTCAGCCCCAGCATTTT.

The chain is built from TRBV29-1 and TRBJ1-2, with 8 bases aligning to TRBD1. V was clipped by 3 bases and J by 5 bases; unmatched bases: 8. The CDR3 has 14 amino acids. CDR1 and CDR2 from the germline V gene are SQVTM and ANQGSEA. The CDR3 reads CSVETGAPLYGYTF. DNA of the CDR3: TGCAGCGTTGAGACAGGGGCCCCATTATATGGCTACACCTTC.

The gene calls are TRBV28 and TRBJ2-7; TRBD1 or TRBD2 may be the D gene (5 bases each). The CDR3 has 12 residues. The V gene lost 8 bases and the J gene lost 2 bases, with 10 bases spanning the gap. Germline V gives CDR1 MDHEN, CDR2 SYDVKM. The chain's CDR3 is CASRDGTYEQYF. The DNA of the CDR3 is TGTGCCAGCCGGGACGGTACCTACGAGCAGTACTTC. The whole variable domain, filled in from reference TRBV28 and TRBJ2-7, reads DVKVTQSSRYLVKRTGEKVFLECVQDMDHENMFWYRQDPGLGLRLIYFSYDVKMKEKGDIPEGYSVSREKKERFSLILESASTNQTSMYLCASRDGTYEQYFGPGTRLTVT.

The chain uses TRBV19 and TRBJ2-5; a possible D gene is TRBD2 (6 bases). The length of the CDR3 is 16 residues. V lost 4 bases and J lost 7, with 22 bases in between. Germline V lookup: CDR1 LNHDA, CDR2 SQIVND (reference sequence). Here the CDR3 reads CASSRREMETDGTQYF. CDR3 DNA sequence: TGTGCCAGTAGTAGGAGGGAAATGGAGACGGATGGGACCCAGTACTTC.

This sequence joins TRBV5-6 and TRBJ1-5; 10 bases agree with TRBD1. The germline CDR1 and CDR2 sequences are SGHDT and YYEEEE. The CDR3 has 16 amino acids. V lost 4 bases, J lost 5 bases, and 9 bases stayed unmatched. The CDR3 region is CASSRRQGAPDQPQHF. The CDR3 coding sequence is TGTGCCAGCAGCAGGAGACAGGGGGCGCCGGATCAGCCCCAGCATTTT.

This sequence joins TRBV30 and TRBJ1-5; D gene uncertain. Germline V CDR1 and CDR2: GTSNPN, SVGIG (reference sequence). The length of the CDR3 is 13 residues. V was shortened by 0 bases and J by 1 base, with 4 bases between the two germline ends. The CDR3 nucleotides read TGTGCCTGGAGTGTACGGAGCAATCAGCCCCAGCATTTT. Translated: CAWSVRSNQPQHF.

V usage is TRBV4-1 and J usage is TRBJ2-1, with D maybe TRBD2 (5 bases). Germline V lookup: CDR1 MGHRA, CDR2 YSYEKL. The CDR3 has 13 amino acids. V was pared by 1 base and J by 10 bases, with 11 bases between. This CDR3 is CASSQVGVSEQFF. The CDR3 DNA follows: TGCGCCAGCAGCCAAGTCGGGGTGAGCGAGCAGTTCTTC.

The chain carries TRBV2 and TRBJ2-3; 8 bases map to TRBD1. V gave up 4 bases and J gave up 2 bases; unmatched junction bases: 11. Per the germline V gene, CDR1 is SNHLY and CDR2 is FYNNEI. The CDR3 consists of 17 residues. The CDR3 loop reads CASSVPSTGADTDTQYF. The CDR3 region has the DNA TGTGCCAGCAGTGTACCTTCGACAGGGGCCGACACAGATACGCAGTATTTT.